This TCR beta chain was sequenced in a study of cytomegalovirus exposure and HLA in healthy donors. The V gene's germline CDR1 is MGHRA and CDR2 YSYEKL. V trimming: 4 bases; J trimming: 0 bases; junction bases outside the gene matches: 9. The CDR3 has 18 amino acids. Amplification used 60 Vbeta primers and 13 Jbeta primers. Data came from immunoSEQ multiplex PCR; TCRdb stores just in-frame clones and leaves some out. The sample lists about 230,000 clones, roughly 73% seen once, with about 0.5% in the top ten. The receptor was derived from a boy aged 10-17 years in good health and CMV-seronegative. The rearrangement uses TRBV4-1 and TRBJ2-2, with 9 bases identical to TRBD2. The specimen sequenced was PBMCs. The CDR3 coding sequence is TGCGCCAGCAGCCGACCCCTAGCGGGGAGACCGAACACCGGGGAGCTGTTTTTT. Amino acid sequence: CASSRPLAGRPNTGELFF.